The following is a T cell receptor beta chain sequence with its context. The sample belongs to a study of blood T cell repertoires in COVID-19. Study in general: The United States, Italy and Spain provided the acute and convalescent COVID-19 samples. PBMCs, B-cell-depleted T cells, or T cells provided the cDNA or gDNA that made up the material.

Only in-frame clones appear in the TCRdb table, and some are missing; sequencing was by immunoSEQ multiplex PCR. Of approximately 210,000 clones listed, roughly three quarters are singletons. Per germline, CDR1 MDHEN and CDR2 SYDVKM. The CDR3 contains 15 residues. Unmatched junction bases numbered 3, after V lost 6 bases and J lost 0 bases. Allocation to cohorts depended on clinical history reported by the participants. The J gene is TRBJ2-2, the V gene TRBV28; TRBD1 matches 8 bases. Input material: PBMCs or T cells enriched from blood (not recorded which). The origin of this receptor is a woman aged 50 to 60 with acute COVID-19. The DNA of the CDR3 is TGTGCCAGCAGCTCGACAGGGGCGAACACCGGGGAGCTGTTTTTT. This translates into CASSSTGANTGELFF.